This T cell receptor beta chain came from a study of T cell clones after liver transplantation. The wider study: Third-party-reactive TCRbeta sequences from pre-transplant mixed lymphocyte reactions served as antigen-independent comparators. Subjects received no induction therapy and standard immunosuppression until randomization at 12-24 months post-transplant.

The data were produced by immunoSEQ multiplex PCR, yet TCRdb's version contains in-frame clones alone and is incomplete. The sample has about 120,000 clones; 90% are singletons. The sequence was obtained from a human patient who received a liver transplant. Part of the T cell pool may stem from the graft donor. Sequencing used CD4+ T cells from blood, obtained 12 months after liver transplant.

The CDR3 coding sequence is TGTGCCAGCGGCCCAGGGGGGCCTTACAATGAGCAGTTCTTC. It translates to CASGPGGPYNEQFF. The chain recombines TRBV27 with TRBJ2-1; a weak D match, TRBD1 (7 bases). Trimming took off 8 bases at V and 4 bases at J, with 15 bases between the two ends. The CDR3 length is 14 residues. Looked up from germline, CDR1 is MNHEY and CDR2 is SMNVEV (reference sequence).